A selection of T cell receptor beta chains follows, all from one sample in a study of cytomegalovirus exposure and HLA in healthy donors. Generated by immunoSEQ multiplex PCR, the TCRdb table keeps only in-frame clones and is missing some. The sample contains 150,000 to 200,000 clones, 81% of which appear only once. The sample comprised PBMCs. The receptors shown here come from a woman under 40 in good health and CMV-seronegative. Each CDR3 is given with its conserved first and last residue. D genes are given only for firm matches.

J: TRBJ2-4
D: NA
V: TRBV30
DNA: TGTGCCTGGAGTGTACTACGGGATATGGCCAAAAACAGTCAGTACTTC
CDR3: CAWSVLRDMAKNSQYF

J: TRBJ1-4
D: TRBD1
V: TRBV7-6
DNA: TGTGCCAGCAGCTCCTTAAGACAGGGGGCGAAAAAACTGTTTTTT
CDR3: CASSSLRQGAKKLFF

J: TRBJ1-2
D: NA
V: TRBV6-6
DNA: TGTGCCAGCAGTTACGCGGGACTGACGGACTATGGCTACACCTTC
CDR3: CASSYAGLTDYGYTF

J: TRBJ2-7
D: NA
V: TRBV10-3
DNA: TGTGCCATCAGAGGGGACAACGGCCCCTACGAGCAGTACTTC
CDR3: CAIRGDNGPYEQYF

J: TRBJ2-1
D: NA
V: TRBV29-1
DNA: TGCAGCGTTGACCTTCCAATTGGCGGGGCCTCCGGGGGGCAGTTCTTC
CDR3: CSVDLPIGGASGGQFF

J: TRBJ2-1
D: TRBD2
V: TRBV19
DNA: TGTGCCAGTAGTATAGGTCGCACGTACGGGGGGGGTGAGCAGTTCTTC
CDR3: CASSIGRTYGGGEQFF

J: TRBJ2-3
D: TRBD2
V: TRBV7-9
DNA: TGTGCCAGCAGCCGGACTAGCGGGAGCGGTAGCACAGATACGCAGTATTTT
CDR3: CASSRTSGSGSTDTQYF

J: TRBJ2-3
D: NA
V: TRBV20-1
DNA: TGCAGTGCTGAACTAGCTCGACCACAGTATTTT
CDR3: CSAELARPQYF

J: TRBJ2-2
D: NA
V: TRBV2
DNA: TGTGCCAGCAGTGAAGCGGGGCCCCTGAACACCGGGGAGCTGTTTTTT
CDR3: CASSEAGPLNTGELFF

J: TRBJ2-1
D: NA
V: TRBV6-6
DNA: TGTGCCAGCAGTTACCCCCCGGAACTAGGCAATGAGCAGTTCTTC
CDR3: CASSYPPELGNEQFF

J: TRBJ1-1
D: TRBD1
V: TRBV6-5
DNA: TGTGCCAGCAGGGACAGGGGTGGGGGGAACACTGAAGCTTTCTTT
CDR3: CASRDRGGGNTEAFF

J: TRBJ1-4
D: NA
V: TRBV28
DNA: TGTGCCAGCAGTACCGGGATATCAACTAATGAAAAACTGTTTTTT
CDR3: CASSTGISTNEKLFF

J: TRBJ2-1
D: TRBD2
V: TRBV18
DNA: TGTGCCAGCTCCAGGACTAGCGGGTTTATCAATGAGCAGTTCTTC
CDR3: CASSRTSGFINEQFF

J: TRBJ2-3
D: NA
V: TRBV27
DNA: TGTGCCTTCCTGACAGGCAGCACAGATACGCAGTATTTT
CDR3: CAFLTGSTDTQYF

J: TRBJ2-2
D: TRBD1
V: TRBV5-3
DNA: TGTGCCAGAAGCTTGGGGGGAGCGGACAGGGGAGTTCGGGTACAAAACACCGGGGAGCTGTTTTTT
CDR3: CARSLGGADRGVRVQNTGELFF

J: TRBJ2-7
D: NA
V: TRBV4-3
DNA: TGCGCCAGCAGCCAAGAGGCGCCACCAACAGCCTACGAGCAGTACTTC
CDR3: CASSQEAPPTAYEQYF

J: TRBJ2-5
D: TRBD1
V: TRBV2
DNA: TGTGCCAGCAGATTTCCGGGACAGGGATTAGGAGGACAAGAGACCCAGTACTTC
CDR3: CASRFPGQGLGGQETQYF

J: TRBJ1-2
D: NA
V: TRBV6-6
DNA: TGTGCCAGCAGTTTGCGCGAAACTAACTATGGCTACACCTTC
CDR3: CASSLRETNYGYTF

J: TRBJ1-2
D: NA
V: TRBV29-1
DNA: TGCAGCGTCGAAGGACAGAATAACTATGGCTACACCTTC
CDR3: CSVEGQNNYGYTF

J: TRBJ2-1
D: TRBD2
V: TRBV9
DNA: TGTGCCAGCAGCGTATCTAGCGGGAGGGCCATGGATGAGCAGTTCTTC
CDR3: CASSVSSGRAMDEQFF

J: TRBJ2-2
D: NA
V: TRBV27
DNA: TGTGCCAGCAGTTTAGTCACCCCGGGCACCGGGGAGCTGTTTTTT
CDR3: CASSLVTPGTGELFF

J: TRBJ1-5
D: NA
V: TRBV28
DNA: TGTGCCAGCAGTTTAGGGAGTCAGCCCCAGCATTTT
CDR3: CASSLGSQPQHF

J: TRBJ2-1
D: TRBD1
V: TRBV7-3
DNA: TGTGCCAGCAGCTCCGAAATAGGACAGGGGCGAAATGAGCAGTTCTTC
CDR3: CASSSEIGQGRNEQFF

J: TRBJ1-2
D: TRBD1
V: TRBV28
DNA: TGTGCCACCACTTCTTTGGGGCAGGGGGCCGATGGCTACACCTTC
CDR3: CATTSLGQGADGYTF

J: TRBJ1-2
D: NA
V: TRBV27
DNA: TGTGCCAGCAGTTTAGCGGTTCCGGTTCAGGGCTACACCTTC
CDR3: CASSLAVPVQGYTF

J: TRBJ1-2
D: NA
V: TRBV28
DNA: TGTGCCAGCAGTTTAGCCCAGGGTAACTATGGCTACACCTTC
CDR3: CASSLAQGNYGYTF

J: TRBJ1-2
D: NA
V: TRBV5-1
DNA: TGCGCCAGCAGCTTGGCGGATGGCTACACCTTC
CDR3: CASSLADGYTF

J: TRBJ2-7
D: TRBD1
V: TRBV7-2
DNA: TGTGCCAGCAGCGTATCGACAGGGTTATACGAGCAGTACTTC
CDR3: CASSVSTGLYEQYF

J: TRBJ1-5
D: NA
V: TRBV19
DNA: TGTGCCAGTAGTATCGGGAGGGGAACAAGCAATCAGCCCCAGCATTTT
CDR3: CASSIGRGTSNQPQHF

J: TRBJ1-2
D: NA
V: TRBV28
DNA: TGTGCCAGCAGTTTATGGACAGGAACTAGAGCTAACTATGGCTACACCTTC
CDR3: CASSLWTGTRANYGYTF

J: TRBJ2-1
D: NA
V: TRBV16
DNA: TGTGCCAGCAGCCGGAGGGTACGGGGTCTTACAAATGAGCAGTTCTTC
CDR3: CASSRRVRGLTNEQFF

J: TRBJ2-3
D: TRBD1
V: TRBV12-5
DNA: TGTGCTAGTGGCCCCGGGACAGGGGAAACAGATACGCAGTATTTT
CDR3: CASGPGTGETDTQYF

J: TRBJ2-1
D: NA
V: TRBV6-1
DNA: TGTGCCAGCAGTGGTCAGGGGCTCCATGAGCAGTTCTTC
CDR3: CASSGQGLHEQFF

J: TRBJ2-3
D: TRBD2
V: TRBV11-2
DNA: TGTGCCAGCGGGGCAAGCGGGGGGTCAGATACGCAGTATTTT
CDR3: CASGASGGSDTQYF

J: TRBJ2-7
D: TRBD1
V: TRBV5-1
DNA: TGCGCCAGCAGCTTGAGGACAGGGCCATTGGTGGAGCAATACTTC
CDR3: CASSLRTGPLVEQYF